This paragraph reports one T cell receptor (beta chain). Its antigen is still unknown. TCRdb reanalysed the reads using MiXCR and keeps one entry per CDR3 protein. Of some 130,000 distinct CDR3 sequences listed, roughly a third are singletons. This sample is drawn from a study of T cell repertoires in cytomegalovirus infection. The wider study: From public TCR beta signatures came an indication of both CMV infection and matching HLA type.

CDR1 and CDR2 from the germline V gene are SGHDN and FVKESK. The V end lost 1 base, the J end lost 8 bases, and 14 bases lay between the germline ends. CDR3 length: 14 residues. Whole-study results and caveats: There were HLA-C-restricted CMV-specific TCR beta clonotypes dominating the ex vivo response. CMV carriers with the relevant HLA were identified by cumulative public TCR beta family frequency.

Sample: CD8+ T cells from cultured PBMCs, taken from culture after CMV antigen stimulation. V and J are TRBV14 and TRBJ1-2; D is unresolved. This sequence originates from a human donor in good health (CMV status not recorded). Some clones in this sample may be carry-over from other donors' samples. In DNA, the CDR3 is TGTGCCAGCAGCCAAGTAAGATCGTGGGAGGGCTACACCTTC. Translated, it gives CASSQVRSWEGYTF.